The 18 T cell receptor beta chains below come from one sample, sequenced in a study of blood T cell repertoires in COVID-19. TCRdb's copy holds only in-frame clones and misses some; the assay was immunoSEQ multiplex PCR. Here the sample spans roughly 41,000 clones, over 75% being singletons. Specimen: peripheral blood. Source of these receptors: a human donor in a cohort sampled during active COVID-19. The donor label of this sample is uncertain.

V usage is TRBV5-1 and J usage is TRBJ2-2; D is uncertain. Germline CDR1 SGHRS, CDR2 YFSETQ. The CDR3 runs to 13 residues. V was trimmed by 3 bases and J by 1 base, leaving 4 bases between them. Here the CDR3 reads CASSSLNTGELFF. CDR3 nucleotides: TGCGCCAGCAGCTCCTTGAACACCGGGGAGCTGTTTTTT.

The chain joins TRBV6-1 to TRBJ2-2, with a tentative D call TRBD1 (6 bases). Germline V CDR1 and CDR2: MNHNS, SASEGT. Trimming took 2 bases from V and 7 from J, leaving 17 bases between them. This CDR3 has 16 residues. CDR3 nucleotides: TGTGCCAGCAGTGAATCTCGGACAGTAATCCGCGGGGAGCTGTTTTTT. Translating it yields CASSESRTVIRGELFF.

V is TRBV4-3 and J is TRBJ1-6; D gene unclear. CDR3 length: 15 amino acids. Trimming cost V 4 bases and J 10 bases, with 17 bases left between them. Germline V gene lookup returns CDR1 LGHNA and CDR2 YSLEER. CDR3 nucleotides: TGCGCCAGCAGCCTGGAAGAGGCTAGTCGATCACCCCTCCACTTT. Translated: CASSLEEASRSPLHF.

This clone has a single count. The V and J genes are TRBV7-3 and TRBJ2-7; D perhaps matches TRBD1 (6 bases). This CDR3 spans 13 amino acids. CDR1 and CDR2 from the germline V gene are SGHTA and FQGTGA. V lost 2 bases and J 3 bases, leaving 8 bases between the germline ends. CDR3 amino acids: CASSLGQYYEQYF. The CDR3 region has the DNA TGTGCCAGCAGCTTAGGACAGTACTACGAGCAGTACTTC. The whole variable domain, filled in from reference TRBV7-3 and TRBJ2-7, reads GAGVSQTPSNKVTEKGKYVELRCDPISGHTALYWYRQSLGQGPEFLIYFQGTGAADDSGLPNDRFFAVRPEGSVSTLKIQRTERGDSAVYLCASSLGQYYEQYFGPGTRLTVT.

The V gene is TRBV5-1, the J gene TRBJ2-3; 8 bases match TRBD1. Germline CDR1 is SGHRS and CDR2 is YFSETQ. The CDR3 runs to 19 residues. Trimming removed 4 bases from V and 1 base from J; junction bases left unmatched: 17. In DNA form, the CDR3 reads TGCGCCAGCAGCGCGCAGGGGGCTAGGGTGAAAGGCGGCACAGATACGCAGTATTTT. It is translated as CASSAQGARVKGGTDTQYF.

This clone has more than one count but fewer than ten. This sequence joins TRBV5-1 and TRBJ1-2; D gene unclear. V gave up 2 bases and J gave up 11 bases, with 13 bases separating them. This CDR3 region has 12 residues. Per the germline V gene, CDR1 is SGHRS and CDR2 is YFSETQ. The CDR3 spells CASSFGSLEYTF. DNA of the CDR3: TGCGCCAGCAGCTTCGGGTCCCTCGAGTACACCTTC.

V usage is TRBV2 and J usage is TRBJ2-7; D perhaps matches TRBD1 (7 bases). The germline CDR1 and CDR2 sequences are SNHLY and FYNNEI. The CDR3 consists of 13 residues. V was pared by 6 bases and J by 3 bases, with 12 bases between. The DNA of the CDR3 is TGTGCCAGCAGGGTCAGGGGGGTCTACGAGCAGTACTTC. Protein sequence: CASRVRGVYEQYF. The full variable domain, with the rest looked up from reference TRBV2 and TRBJ2-7, is EPEVTQTPSHQVTQMGQEVILRCVPISNHLYFYWYRQILGQKVEFLVSFYNNEISEKSEIFDDQFSVERPDGSNFTLKIRSTKLEDSAMYFCASRVRGVYEQYFGPGTRLTVT.

The chain links TRBV14 to TRBJ2-1; TRBD2 aligns across 15 bases. Germline CDR1 reads SGHDN; CDR2 reads FVKESK. The CDR3 runs 16 residues. The V gene end was trimmed by 1 base and the J gene end by 10 bases; junction bases not matched to a gene: 5. The CDR3 sequence is CASSQAGLAGGIEQFF. CDR3 DNA: TGTGCCAGCAGCCAAGCGGGACTAGCGGGGGGAATAGAGCAGTTCTTC.

The V gene is TRBV5-3, the J gene TRBJ1-4; D possibly corresponds to TRBD1 (5 bases). TRBV5-3 carries the ORF label, with uncertain function. The CDR3 loop spans 17 amino acids. Trimming removed 1 base from V and 0 bases from J, with 13 bases in between. This CDR3 reads CARSLFGGDSTNEKLFF. The CDR3 DNA reads TGTGCCAGAAGCTTGTTCGGGGGGGACTCAACTAATGAAAAACTGTTTTTT.

V is TRBV9 and J is TRBJ1-4; 7 nucleotides agree with TRBD1. Germline trimming cut 0 bases from V and 3 bases from J; bases unmatched to any gene: 8. Germline CDR1 and CDR2: SGDLS and YYNGEE. The CDR3 is 17 amino acids. CDR3 coding DNA: TGTGCCAGCAGCGTAGGGACAGGTGGAGGATCTAATGAAAAACTGTTTTTT. Translation gives CASSVGTGGGSNEKLFF. The whole variable domain, remainder taken from reference TRBV9 and TRBJ1-4, is DSGVTQTPKHLITATGQRVTLRCSPRSGDLSVYWYQQSLDQGLQFLIQYYNGEERAKGNILERFSAQQFPDLHSELNLSSLELGDSALYFCASSVGTGGGSNEKLFFGSGTQLSVL.

The chain joins TRBV6-5 to TRBJ2-3, with TRBD1 matching over 11 bases. The CDR3 has 15 amino acids. With 4 bases clipped from V and 4 bases from J, the junction kept 4 bases outside the gene matches. Germline lookup yields CDR1 MNHEY and CDR2 SVGAGI. For the CDR3, the DNA is TGTGCCAGCAGTTCTAGGGGACAGGGGGCAGATACGCAGTATTTT. Translated, it gives CASSSRGQGADTQYF.

The CDR3 coding sequence is TGTGCCAGCAGCCCCCTTTTACAGGGGGCCGCTGAAGCTTTCTTT. It is translated as CASSPLLQGAAEAFF. V gene TRBV3-1 (or the pseudogene TRBV3-2) combines with J gene TRBJ1-1; TRBD1 matches at 9 bases. V gave up 4 bases and J gave up 6 bases; unmatched junction bases: 9. The CDR3 extends over 15 amino acids. The V gene's germline CDR1 is LGHDT and CDR2 YNNKEL (reference sequence).

The chain combines TRBV25-1 with TRBJ2-1; unclear D gene. Trimming pared 3 bases from V and 7 bases from J, leaving 10 bases between. In germline, CDR1 is MGHDK, CDR2 SYGVNS. The CDR3 spans 13 residues. The CDR3 spells CASSDMGRNEQFF. Here the CDR3 DNA reads TGTGCCAGCAGTGATATGGGCCGGAATGAGCAGTTCTTC. The variable domain in full, completed from reference TRBV25-1 and TRBJ2-1, reads EADIYQTPRYLVIGTGKKITLECSQTMGHDKMYWYQQDPGMELHLIHYSYGVNSTEKGDLSSESTVSRIRTEHFPLTLESARPSHTSQYLCASSDMGRNEQFFGPGTRLTVL.

The chain is built from TRBV2 and TRBJ2-7; 7 bases match TRBD2. Germline V gives CDR1 SNHLY, CDR2 FYNNEI. J gave up 2 bases and V 1 base, and 8 bases lay outside the gene matches. CDR3 size: 16 residues. In nucleotides, the CDR3 is TGTGCCAGCAGTGAAGGTGGGGGGGGGTTTCCCTACGAGCAGTACTTC. Translation: CASSEGGGGFPYEQYF. Full variable domain (remainder filled in from reference TRBV2 and TRBJ2-7): EPEVTQTPSHQVTQMGQEVILRCVPISNHLYFYWYRQILGQKVEFLVSFYNNEISEKSEIFDDQFSVERPDGSNFTLKIRSTKLEDSAMYFCASSEGGGGFPYEQYFGPGTRLTVT.

This chain links TRBV18 with TRBJ1-2; D might be TRBD1 (5 bases). Germline CDR1 reads KGHSH; CDR2 reads LQKENI. V shed 6 bases and J shed 3 bases, with 11 bases lying between them. This CDR3 is built from 13 residues. The CDR3 nucleotides are TGTGCCAGCTCCCAAGGGGCGGACTATGGCTACACCTTC. It translates to CASSQGADYGYTF. Full variable domain (remainder filled in from reference TRBV18 and TRBJ1-2): NAGVMQNPRHLVRRRGQEARLRCSPMKGHSHVYWYRQLPEEGLKFMVYLQKENIIDESGMPKERFSAEFPKEGPSILRIQQVVRGDSAAYFCASSQGADYGYTFGSGTRLTVV.

The V gene is TRBV5-4, the J gene TRBJ1-4; 8 nucleotides agree with TRBD1. Germline trimming cut 3 bases from V and 3 bases from J; bases unmatched to any gene: 1. Germline CDR1 SGHNT, CDR2 YYREEE (reference sequence). The CDR3 contains 14 residues. The CDR3 sequence is CASSSRGPNEKLFF. In nucleotides, the CDR3 is TGTGCCAGCAGCTCCAGGGGGCCTAATGAAAAACTGTTTTTT. Based on the CDR3 plus reference TRBV5-4 and TRBJ1-4, the full variable domain is ETGVTQSPTHLIKTRGQQVTLRCSSQSGHNTVSWYQQALGQGPQFIFQYYREEENGRGNFPPRFSGLQFPNYSSELNVNALELDDSALYLCASSSRGPNEKLFFGSGTQLSVL.

The rearrangement links TRBV21-1 to TRBJ2-7; the table names TRBD1, a call not compared with the DNA. TRBV21-1 is a listed pseudogene. The CDR3 spans 13 residues. CDR3 DNA sequence: TGTGCCAGCAGCAAGGGACAAACCTACGAGCAGTACTTC. Translating it yields CASSKGQTYEQYF.

This chain connects TRBV7-2 to TRBJ1-4, with D maybe TRBD1 (6 bases). V was trimmed by 2 bases and J by 3 bases, leaving 10 bases between them. Per germline, CDR1 SGHTA and CDR2 FQGNSA. The CDR3 covers 15 residues. This CDR3 reads CASSLTGSSNEKLFF. CDR3 coding DNA: TGTGCCAGCAGCTTAACAGGGTCGTCTAATGAAAAACTGTTTTTT.